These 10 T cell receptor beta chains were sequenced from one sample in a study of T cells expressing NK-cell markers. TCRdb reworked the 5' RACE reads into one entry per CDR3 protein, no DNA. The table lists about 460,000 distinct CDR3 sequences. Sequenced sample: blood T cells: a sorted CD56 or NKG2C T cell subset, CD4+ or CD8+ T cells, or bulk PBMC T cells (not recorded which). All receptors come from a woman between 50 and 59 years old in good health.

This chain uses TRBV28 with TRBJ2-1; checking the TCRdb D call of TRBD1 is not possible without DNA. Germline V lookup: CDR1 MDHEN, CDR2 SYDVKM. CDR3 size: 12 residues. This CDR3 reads CASSLNRVREFF.

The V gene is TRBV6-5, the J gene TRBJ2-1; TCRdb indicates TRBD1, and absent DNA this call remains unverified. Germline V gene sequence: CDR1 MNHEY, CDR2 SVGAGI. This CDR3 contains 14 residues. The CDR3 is CASSLRGPEGEQFF.

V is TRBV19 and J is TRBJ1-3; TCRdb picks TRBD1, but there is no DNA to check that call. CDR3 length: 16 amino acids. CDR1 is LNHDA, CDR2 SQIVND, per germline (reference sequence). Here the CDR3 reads CASSLGQAISGNTIYF.

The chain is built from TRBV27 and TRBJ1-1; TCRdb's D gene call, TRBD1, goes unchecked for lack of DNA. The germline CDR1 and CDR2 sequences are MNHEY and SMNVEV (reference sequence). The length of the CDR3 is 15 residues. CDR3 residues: CASSRQVTGNTEAFF.

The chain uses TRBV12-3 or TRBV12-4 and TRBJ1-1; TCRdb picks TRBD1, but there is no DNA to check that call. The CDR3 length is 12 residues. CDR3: CASSRTRTEAFF.

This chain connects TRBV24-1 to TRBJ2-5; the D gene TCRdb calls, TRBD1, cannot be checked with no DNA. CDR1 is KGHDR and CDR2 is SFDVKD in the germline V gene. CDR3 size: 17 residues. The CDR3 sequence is CATSDWGRTAGEETQYF.

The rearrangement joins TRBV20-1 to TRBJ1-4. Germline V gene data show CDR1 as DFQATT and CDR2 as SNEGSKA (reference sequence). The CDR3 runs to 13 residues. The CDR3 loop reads CSAQGTTNEKLFF.

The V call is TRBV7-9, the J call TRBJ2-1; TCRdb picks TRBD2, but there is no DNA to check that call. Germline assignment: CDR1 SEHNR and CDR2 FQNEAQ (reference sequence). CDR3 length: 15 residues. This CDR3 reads CASSFMREGYNEQFF. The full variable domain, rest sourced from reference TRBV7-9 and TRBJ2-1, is DTGVSQNPRHKITKRGQNVTFRCDPISEHNRLYWYRQTLGQGPEFLTYFQNEAQLEKSRLLSDRFSAERPKGSFSTLEIQRTEQGDSAMYLCASSFMREGYNEQFFGPGTRLTVL.

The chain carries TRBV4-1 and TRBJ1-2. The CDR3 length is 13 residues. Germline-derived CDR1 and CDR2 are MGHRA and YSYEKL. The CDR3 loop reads CASRDDTVFGYTF.

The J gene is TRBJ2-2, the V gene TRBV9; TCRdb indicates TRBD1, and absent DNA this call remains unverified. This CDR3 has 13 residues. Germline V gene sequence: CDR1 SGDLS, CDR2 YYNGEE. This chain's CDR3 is CASSYDSFGELFF.